Sequencing of this T cell receptor (beta chain) was carried out in a study of T cell responses to AZD1222 COVID-19 vaccine. The study's findings and limits: Spike regions recognized by vaccine-associated CD4 TCRs spanned the protein, led by 160-218 and 743-854. Reportedly, nearly half the spike-specific TCRs target unmutated variant regions. White British ancestry dominated among donors, who included more females, and clonal diversity was possibly underestimated.

Turning to this clone: The antigen remains undetermined.

Here immunoSEQ multiplex PCR was the method, and the copy in TCRdb shows in-frame clones only, minus some. Of about 140,000 clones detected, 84% appear once; the ten largest clones hold over 4%. The clonotype originates from an adult in good health. The specimen comprised peripheral blood, sampled on day 0 of AZD1222 vaccination.

The CDR3 here is CASSVAGANQPQHF. The CDR3 nucleotides read TGTGCCAGCAGCGTAGCTGGGGCCAATCAGCCCCAGCATTTT. The gene calls are TRBV9 and TRBJ1-5, with TRBD1 as a possible D gene (5 bases). The CDR3 loop spans 14 amino acids. Germline CDR1 reads SGDLS; CDR2 reads YYNGEE. The V end was cut by 0 bases, the J end by 3 bases, with 7 bases between.